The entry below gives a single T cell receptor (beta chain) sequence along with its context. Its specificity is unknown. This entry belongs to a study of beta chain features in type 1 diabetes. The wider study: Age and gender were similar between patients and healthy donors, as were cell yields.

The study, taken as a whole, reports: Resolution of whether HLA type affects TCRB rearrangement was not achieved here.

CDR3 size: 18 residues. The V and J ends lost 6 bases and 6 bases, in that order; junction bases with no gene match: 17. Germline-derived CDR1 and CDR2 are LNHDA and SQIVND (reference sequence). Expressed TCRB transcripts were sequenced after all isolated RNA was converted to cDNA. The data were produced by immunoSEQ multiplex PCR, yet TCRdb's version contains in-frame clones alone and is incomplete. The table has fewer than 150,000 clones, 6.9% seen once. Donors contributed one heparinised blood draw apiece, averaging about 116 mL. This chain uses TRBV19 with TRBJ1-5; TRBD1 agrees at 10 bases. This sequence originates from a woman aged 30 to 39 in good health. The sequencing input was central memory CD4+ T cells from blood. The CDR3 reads CASSSGTGVLYRGQPQHF. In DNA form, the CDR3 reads TGTGCCAGTAGCTCCGGGACAGGGGTTCTTTATCGTGGTCAGCCCCAGCATTTT.